A single sample gave rise to the 21 T cell receptor beta chains below, sequenced in a study of blood T cells in healthy people across ages. Through a sample-barcoded 5' primer and a J-beta primer mix, a second PCR was run for roughly 6 to 12 cycles. TCRdb re-analysed the 5' RACE reads in MiXCR, keeping a single row per CDR3 protein. The sample shows approximately 900,000 distinct CDR3 sequences, almost 30% of them seen only once. The sample was also linked to a second study, of T cells of mothers and their children.

Material for sequencing was blood. These receptors were obtained from a woman in her thirties or forties in good health.

The sample holds many counts of this clonotype. In nucleotides, the CDR3 is TGTGCCAGCAGCACGGACTATGGCTACACCTTC. Translated: CASSTDYGYTF. The J gene is TRBJ1-2, the V gene TRBV9; D gene uncertain. The germline V gene encodes CDR1 SGDLS and CDR2 YYNGEE. CDR3 size: 11 residues. V dropped 4 bases and J dropped 3 bases, with 4 bases sitting between them. The full variable domain, in which reference TRBV9 and TRBJ1-2 provide the parts outside the CDR3, is DSGVTQTPKHLITATGQRVTLRCSPRSGDLSVYWYQQSLDQGLQFLIQYYNGEERAKGNILERFSAQQFPDLHSELNLSSLELGDSALYFCASSTDYGYTFGSGTRLTVV.

CDR3 sequence reads: CASSRDRVRTEAFF. The CDR3 DNA reads as TGTGCCAGCAGTCGGGACAGGGTTAGGACTGAAGCTTTCTTT. V gene TRBV28 combines with J gene TRBJ1-1; 9 positions agree with TRBD1. The CDR3 length is 14 residues. CDR1 is MDHEN and CDR2 is SYDVKM in the germline V gene. The V segment lost 5 bases and the J segment 5 bases; nucleotides outside the gene matches: 6.

V is TRBV12-3 or TRBV12-4 and J is TRBJ2-1; maybe TRBD2 (5 bases). The CDR3 contains 12 residues. V lost 6 bases and J lost 7, with 10 bases in between. CDR3 DNA sequence: TGTGCCAGCAGCTCGGGAACAAATGAGCAGTTCTTC. Protein product: CASSSGTNEQFF.

This clonotype was observed a single time. The chain couples TRBV28 to TRBJ2-1, with D perhaps being TRBD1 or TRBD2 (6 bases each). Trimming cost V 1 base and J 10 bases, with 11 bases left between them. Germline CDR1 and CDR2: MDHEN and SYDVKM. The CDR3 runs to 13 residues. Written as DNA, the CDR3 is TGTGCCAGCAGTTTATTGGGGGGCTTGGAGCAGTTCTTC. It is translated as CASSLLGGLEQFF.

This clonotype has at least ten counts. The chain is built from TRBV4-1 and TRBJ2-1; tentatively, D is TRBD2 (7 bases). This CDR3 is built from 20 residues. Per germline, CDR1 MGHRA and CDR2 YSYEKL. V was clipped by 4 bases and J by 5 bases, with 30 bases between them. The CDR3 sequence is CASSPGPAGSRTAPNNEQFF. The CDR3 DNA reads TGCGCCAGCAGCCCTGGACCAGCGGGGAGTAGGACAGCCCCGAACAATGAGCAGTTCTTC.

About this clonotype: Compared with germline, one end of the junction differs, possibly owing to a read error. This chain joins TRBV29-1 and TRBJ2-7, with 8 bases fitting TRBD1. Germline values: CDR1 SQVTM, CDR2 ANQGSEA. The length of the CDR3 is 15 residues. In DNA, the CDR3 is TGCAGCATTGAAGAAGGGCAGGGGGCCGTTGCGGAGCAGTACTTC. The encoded protein is CSIEEGQGAVAEQYF.

To note about this clonotype: Germline and junction disagree at one end, which may indicate a read error. The V and J genes are TRBV5-6 and TRBJ1-2; D gene uncertain. This CDR3 is built from 16 residues. Germline V gives CDR1 SGHDT, CDR2 YYEEEE. Here the CDR3 DNA reads TGTGCCGGCAGCTCGCCATGGGAGGAGAAAGGGTGGGGCTACACCTTC. This translates into CAGSSPWEEKGWGYTF. The full variable domain, completed using reference TRBV5-6 and TRBJ1-2, is DAGVTQSPTHLIKTRGQQVTLRCSPKSGHDTVSWYQQALGQGPQFIFQYYEEEERQRGNFPDRFSGHQFPNYSSELNVNALLLGDSALYLCAGSSPWEEKGWGYTFGSGTRLTVV.

This clonotype was observed a handful of times. The rearrangement links TRBV20-1 to TRBJ1-2; TRBD1 matches 9 bases. The CDR3 is made up of 14 amino acids. J gave up 8 bases and V 3 bases, and 10 bases lay outside the gene matches. Germline CDR1 is DFQATT and CDR2 is SNEGSKA (reference sequence). CDR3 amino acids: CSASIQGAAEGYTF. CDR3 bases: TGCAGTGCTAGCATACAGGGGGCGGCGGAGGGCTACACCTTC.

This clonotype was seen many times. The chain couples TRBV5-6 to TRBJ2-3; 7 bases are a match to TRBD1. The V gene's germline CDR1 is SGHDT and CDR2 YYEEEE. With V trimmed by 3 bases and J by 5 bases, 9 bases remained unmatched. This CDR3 contains 15 residues. The DNA of the CDR3 is TGTGCCAGCAGCTCCCTGGACAGGTTGAAAGATACGCAGTATTTT. This translates into CASSSLDRLKDTQYF.

This clonotype has just a few counts. Since a much larger clone is just one base distant, this may be a read error. This chain connects TRBV7-9 to TRBJ1-2, with TRBD1 matching over 8 bases. Germline V gives CDR1 SEHNR, CDR2 FQNEAQ (reference sequence). The length of the CDR3 is 13 residues. V was pared by 5 bases and J by 4 bases, with 3 bases of the junction left unmatched. The CDR3, as DNA: TGTGCCAGCAGCATAGGACAGGGCTATGGCTACACCTTC. Translation gives CASSIGQGYGYTF.

The genes are TRBV2 and TRBJ2-5, with 10 nucleotides matching TRBD1. Germline trimming cut 3 bases from V and 5 bases from J; bases unmatched to any gene: 9. The CDR3 contains 16 residues. The germline gives CDR1 SNHLY, CDR2 FYNNEI. The CDR3 bases are TGTGCCAGCAGTGATGCTCTCGGACAGGGGGAGGAGACCCAGTACTTC. Translated: CASSDALGQGEETQYF.

The rearrangement joins TRBV5-1 to TRBJ2-1, with a tentative D call TRBD2 (6 bases). With 2 bases removed from V and 7 bases from J, the gap between germline ends came to 16 bases. The length of the CDR3 is 15 residues. Germline V gene sequence: CDR1 SGHRS, CDR2 YFSETQ. CDR3 in amino acids: CASSLLELAGNEQFF. The CDR3 region has the DNA TGCGCCAGCAGCTTACTAGAACTAGCAGGAAATGAGCAGTTCTTC. Complete variable domain (other parts from reference TRBV5-1 and TRBJ2-1): KAGVTQTPRYLIKTRGQQVTLSCSPISGHRSVSWYQQTPGQGLQFLFEYFSETQRNKGNFPGRFSGRQFSNSRSEMNVSTLELGDSALYLCASSLLELAGNEQFFGPGTRLTVL.

This clonotype was seen ten or more times. V and J are TRBV6-1 and TRBJ1-5; D is undetermined. This CDR3 is 14 amino acids long. From germline, CDR1 is MNHNS and CDR2 SASEGT. Trimming pared 5 bases from V and 0 bases from J, leaving 8 bases between. The CDR3 nucleotides are TGTGCCAGCAGTCCAGGACCTAGCAATCAGCCCCAGCATTTT. It specifies CASSPGPSNQPQHF.

This clonotype has more than one count but fewer than ten. The chain carries TRBV27 and TRBJ1-5, with TRBD1 matching 7 bases. CDR1 and CDR2 from the germline V gene are MNHEY and SMNVEV (reference sequence). J was trimmed by 3 bases and V by 8 bases; bases with no gene match: 4. This CDR3 spans 13 amino acids. DNA for the CDR3: TGTGCCAGCGGGGACAGTGTCAATCAGCCCCAGCATTTT. Amino acids: CASGDSVNQPQHF.

V and J are TRBV20-1 and TRBJ1-5; D gene uncertain. This CDR3 is built from 15 residues. Germline assignment: CDR1 DFQATT and CDR2 SNEGSKA (reference sequence). V lost 6 bases and J 6 bases, leaving 21 bases between the germline ends. The CDR3 is CSAVSDRFPRQPQHF. DNA of the CDR3: TGCAGTGCCGTATCGGACCGGTTCCCCCGTCAGCCCCAGCATTTT.

This clonotype was found many times. The genes are TRBV7-8 and TRBJ2-7, with D possibly matching TRBD2 (5 bases). Trimming removed 6 bases at V and 7 bases at J, with 13 bases between. The germline gives CDR1 SGHVS, CDR2 FQNEAQ. The CDR3 loop spans 12 amino acids. The CDR3 DNA reads as TGTGCCAGCAGGGGTCCGTCGGGGGAGCAGTACTTC. Amino acid sequence: CASRGPSGEQYF.

This clonotype was seen repeatedly, ten times or more. This sequence may be a read error, since a much larger clone differs from it by one base. CDR3 in amino acids: CSVGVTGGGYTF. The CDR3 coding sequence is TGCAGCGTTGGGGTGACCGGAGGCGGCTACACCTTC. The genes are TRBV29-1 and TRBJ1-2; D is uncertain. The V gene lost 4 bases and the J gene lost 8 bases, with 14 bases spanning the gap. This CDR3 comprises 12 residues. From germline, CDR1 is SQVTM and CDR2 ANQGSEA.

This clonotype was recorded many times. The genes are TRBV4-1 and TRBJ2-7; D possibly uses TRBD1 or TRBD2 (6 bases each). Germline lookup yields CDR1 MGHRA and CDR2 YSYEKL. The V end was cut by 0 bases, the J end by 0 bases, with 12 bases between. CDR3 length: 16 amino acids. CDR3 coding DNA: TGCGCCAGCAGCCAAGATTGGAGGGGGAGCTCCTACGAGCAGTACTTC. It yields the protein CASSQDWRGSSYEQYF.

This clonotype was seen only a few times. The rearrangement links TRBV24-1 to TRBJ2-1; 8 bases align to TRBD2. The junction had 7 bases not matched to a gene; V was cut back by 3 bases and J by 4 bases. Germline CDR1 and CDR2: KGHDR and SFDVKD. CDR3 length equals 16 residues. The CDR3 coding sequence is TGTGCCACCAGTGATCCCGGACTAGCAACGTACAATGAGCAGTTCTTC. It codes for CATSDPGLATYNEQFF.

Comment on this clonotype: A clone one base away is much larger, so this may be a read error. This chain joins TRBV12-3 or TRBV12-4 and TRBJ2-5; D not resolved. CDR3 length equals 15 residues. The V gene lost 6 bases and the J gene lost 1 base, with 15 bases spanning the gap. CDR3 DNA sequence: TGTGCCAGCAGCACCGTTCTTACGTCCCAAGAGACCCAGTACTTC. Translated, it gives CASSTVLTSQETQYF.

The gene calls are TRBV5-1 and TRBJ1-1, with TRBD1 matching 7 bases. The germline V gene has CDR1 SGHRS and CDR2 YFSETQ. V gave up 0 bases and J gave up 3 bases; unmatched junction bases: 5. The CDR3 covers 15 residues. As DNA, the CDR3 is TGCGCCAGCAGCTTGGCGACAGGGTGGGACACTGAAGCTTTCTTT. Protein product: CASSLATGWDTEAFF.